This TCR beta chain comes out of a study of shared clonotypes between healthy human individuals. The data were produced by immunoSEQ multiplex PCR, yet TCRdb's version contains in-frame clones alone and is incomplete. The sample includes roughly 450,000 clones, about four fifths of them seen just once. The receptor was derived from a woman aged 40 to 50 in good health. Some clones in this sample may be carry-over from other donors' samples. Sequencing input: PBMCs.

The CDR3 protein is CASRMGGQYNEQFF. The CDR3 DNA sequence: TGTGCCAGCAGGATGGGGGGACAGTACAATGAGCAGTTCTTC. V usage is TRBV28 and J usage is TRBJ2-1; D is possibly TRBD1 (7 bases). V was cut by 6 bases and J by 4 bases, with 13 bases left in between. The CDR3 consists of 14 residues. The germline V gene encodes CDR1 MDHEN and CDR2 SYDVKM.